This record looks at one T cell receptor beta chain sequence and its context. The specificity of this receptor is unknown. Per-nucleotide qualities are absent, and no much larger clonotype sits a single base away. The germline V gene specifies KGHSH as CDR1 and LQKENI as CDR2. The CDR3 runs 15 residues from the cysteine to the phenylalanine. CDR3 DNA is the only sequence kept; it has 45 bases, read in frame from the first base. The germline V and J ends show losses of 3 bases and 4 bases respectively, and no gene match explains 5 bases of the junction. Genomic DNA was extracted from sorted cells with the QIAGEN DNeasy Blood and Tissue Kit for TCRbeta CDR3 sequencing. Through immunoSEQ, high-throughput TCRbeta CDR3 sequencing was done commercially, including PCR amplification with internal controls and bias correction. On the study's bioinformatics: Unique productive TCRbeta sequences were defined by CDR3 nucleotide sequence when primers matched and otherwise by CDR3 amino acid sequence together with Vbeta and Jbeta genes. Sorting error was corrected by removing sequences shared between sorted populations at a frequency ratio of 2:1 or less, and the remaining shared sequences were assigned to the higher population. A sequence counted as donor-reactive if, in CFSE-low cells, the sequence had a frequency of at least 0.01% and was expanded at least 5-fold compared with unstimulated cells. Jensen-Shannon divergence calculated on the top 100 TCRbeta sequences ranked by frequency was used to measure repertoire divergence. For samples with multiple sequencing runs, sorting error was corrected in each run separately before the runs were combined. The table was pulled from immuneACCESS by TCRdb, which kept in-frame rearrangements only. Such tables lose some clones; where checked, under half of the loss comes from unresolved V genes, and the rest has no known cause. The V and J calls and clone size were taken over from that table, and D and trimming were inferred from the DNA. The sample has hundreds of thousands of clones on record, around 82% of them singletons. The top ten clones comprise 0.5% to 0.65% of the sample.

The entry originates in a study of Tregs in tolerant kidney transplant recipients (dated by TCRdb to between 2018 and 2021). As for the study more broadly: Before combined kidney and bone marrow transplantation, this study identified donor-specific regulatory T cells using TCRbeta sequencing and then followed those same cells after transplant. Several methods of expanding Tregs specific for an allogeneic donor were compared by TCRbeta repertoire sequencing in a few healthy controls.

Study-wide conclusions, independent of this receptor: The study was constrained by small patient numbers, and validation of the findings is required in larger populations and under other immunosuppression protocols. Expanding Tregs with activated donor B cells appeared to identify the most biologically relevant and donor-specific TCRbeta repertoire. Biological reproducibility was not examined directly, but technical replication error appeared to be minimal.

Thawed PBMCs were FACS-sorted into unstimulated Tregs (CD4+CD25+CD127-), CD4+ non-Tregs (CD4+CD25-), CD4 cells and CD8 cells. Healthy control blood was obtained either as purchased buffy coats or from healthy volunteers. Healthy control blood was processed to PBMCs by Ficoll density gradient and cryopreserved, and patient PBMCs were collected before and after transplant. This receptor was taken from a human donor in good health. The material sequenced was CD4+ T cells from blood. The rearranged chain carries TRBV18 and TRBJ2-1; 8 of the junction bases match TRBD2. The nucleotide sequence is given as TGTGCCAGCTCACCGGGAGCGGGAGAGTACAATGAGCAGTTCTTC. Its amino acids are CASSPGAGEYNEQFF.